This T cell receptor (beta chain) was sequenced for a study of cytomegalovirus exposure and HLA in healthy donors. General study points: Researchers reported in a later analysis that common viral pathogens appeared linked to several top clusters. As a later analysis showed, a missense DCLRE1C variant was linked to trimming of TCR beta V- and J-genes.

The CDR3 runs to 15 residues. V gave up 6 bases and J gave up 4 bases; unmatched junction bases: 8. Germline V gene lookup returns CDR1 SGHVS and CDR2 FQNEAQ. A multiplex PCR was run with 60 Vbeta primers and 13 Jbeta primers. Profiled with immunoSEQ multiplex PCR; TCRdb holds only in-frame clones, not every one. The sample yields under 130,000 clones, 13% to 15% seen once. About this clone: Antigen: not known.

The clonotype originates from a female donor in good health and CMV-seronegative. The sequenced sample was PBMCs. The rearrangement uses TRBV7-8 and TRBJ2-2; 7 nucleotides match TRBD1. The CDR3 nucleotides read TGTGCCAGCAGAGGCGAGGGGGCGGCCACCGGGGAGCTGTTTTTT. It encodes CASRGEGAATGELFF.